Below are 13 T cell receptor beta chains sequenced from a single sample in a study of beta chain features in type 1 diabetes. Every bit of the isolated RNA underwent reverse transcription, so sequencing read expressed TCRB transcripts. Produced via immunoSEQ multiplex PCR; TCRdb's table is partial and in-frame only. Counted here are under 400,000 clones, around 20% occurring once; the ten biggest clones make up approximately 0.041%. The specimen was naive CD4+ T cells from blood. Receptors originate from a woman between 18 and 30 years old in good health.

The chain combines TRBV7-9 with TRBJ1-5; D is unresolved. This CDR3 has 11 amino acids. Trimming removed 11 bases at V and 8 bases at J, with 13 bases between. CDR1 SEHNR and CDR2 FQNEAQ come from the germline V gene (reference sequence). The CDR3 DNA reads as TGTGCCGCAGGTGGCGGGAAGCCCCAGCATTTT. Translating gives CAAGGGKPQHF.

This rearrangement joins TRBV7-2 to TRBJ1-4; D may be TRBD1 (5 bases). The CDR3 is 15 amino acids. The germline CDR1 and CDR2 sequences are SGHTA and FQGNSA. V lost 5 bases to trimming and J lost 7 bases, with 17 bases between them. In DNA form, the CDR3 reads TGTGCCAGCAGCCCTATGTCAGGGCTCAGTGAAAAACTGTTTTTT. This translates into CASSPMSGLSEKLFF.

The chain has TRBV29-1 and TRBJ1-1, with 8 bases identical to TRBD1. The V gene's germline CDR1 is SQVTM and CDR2 ANQGSEA. The trim removed 6 bases at V and 1 base at J, leaving 4 bases unmatched. The CDR3 contains 13 residues. The CDR3: CSVRDRTNTEAFF. CDR3 coding DNA: TGCAGCGTGCGGGACAGGACGAACACTGAAGCTTTCTTT.

This clone was picked up a small number of times. This chain links TRBV4-3 with TRBJ1-2, with D maybe TRBD1 (5 bases). The V gene lost 4 bases and the J gene lost 8 bases, with 17 bases spanning the gap. Germline CDR1 and CDR2: LGHNA and YSLEER. This CDR3 contains 14 residues. CDR3 bases: TGCGCCAGCAGCCGCCCCGGGACGGGGGGAGGCTACACCTTC. As protein: CASSRPGTGGGYTF.

The gene calls are TRBV29-1 and TRBJ2-1, with 16 bases fitting TRBD2. This CDR3 has 19 residues. Losses at the gene ends were 4 bases for V and 2 bases for J; bases not matched to a gene: 11. Germline-derived CDR1 and CDR2 are SQVTM and ANQGSEA. As DNA, the CDR3 is TGCAGCGTTGGGGGACTAGCGGGAGGGCTTACCTCCACCTACAATGAGCAGTTCTTC. It yields the protein CSVGGLAGGLTSTYNEQFF.

This clone was found a few times. The rearrangement links TRBV7-9 to TRBJ2-5, with 10 nucleotides matching TRBD2. Germline assignment: CDR1 SEHNR and CDR2 FQNEAQ (reference sequence). The trim removed 5 bases at V and 1 base at J, leaving 4 bases unmatched. This CDR3 has 15 amino acids. In DNA form, the CDR3 reads TGTGCCAGCAGCCCTAGCGGGGGCCTCCAAGAGACCCAGTACTTC. As protein: CASSPSGGLQETQYF.

This clone has only a few counts. CDR3 coding DNA: TGCAGTTCTACCTATATGGATGAGCAGTTCTTC. This sequence encodes CSSTYMDEQFF. The chain couples TRBV20-1 to TRBJ2-1; D gene uncertain. CDR1 is DFQATT, CDR2 SNEGSKA, per germline (reference sequence). CDR3 length equals 11 residues. V was pared by 8 bases and J by 8 bases, with 13 bases between.

This clone was found a few times. The genes are TRBV14 and TRBJ2-3, with 8 bases that match TRBD2. Germline V gene sequence: CDR1 SGHDN, CDR2 FVKESK. V gave up 5 bases and J gave up 2 bases; unmatched junction bases: 9. The CDR3 is 16 amino acids. CDR3 nucleotides: TGTGCCAGCAGCAGAATTAGCGGGATCGCCACAGATACGCAGTATTTT. It yields the protein CASSRISGIATDTQYF.

The J gene is TRBJ1-5, the V gene TRBV6-1, with D possibly matching TRBD1 (5 bases). V was trimmed by 4 bases and J by 8 bases, leaving 6 bases between them. From germline, CDR1 is MNHNS and CDR2 SASEGT. This CDR3 comprises 11 residues. The CDR3 DNA follows: TGTGCCAGCAGTGGGGGCGAGCCCCAGCATTTT. This sequence encodes CASSGGEPQHF.

The chain uses TRBV2 and TRBJ2-5; weak D call: TRBD2 (5 bases). Germline V CDR1 and CDR2: SNHLY, FYNNEI. V was trimmed by 7 bases and J by 4 bases, leaving 13 bases between them. This CDR3 region has 13 residues. CDR3 coding DNA: TGTGCCAGCATCGAGGGAGTGGGAGAGACCCAGTACTTC. It is translated as CASIEGVGETQYF.

The gene calls are TRBV7-2 and TRBJ2-7, with 8 bases lining up with TRBD2. The CDR3 has 13 amino acids. V lost 5 bases, J lost 5 bases, and 5 bases stayed unmatched. In germline, CDR1 is SGHTA, CDR2 FQGNSA. The CDR3 nucleotides are TGTGCCAGCAGCGTGACTAGCGACCACGAGCAGTACTTC. Translated, it gives CASSVTSDHEQYF.

This clone appeared a few times. This chain joins TRBV30 and TRBJ1-2; the D gene is possibly TRBD1 (6 bases). V dropped 2 bases and J dropped 1 base, with 11 bases sitting between them. Germline V CDR1 and CDR2: GTSNPN, SVGIG (reference sequence). The CDR3 is 14 residues long. CDR3 loop: CAWSRTAVNYGYTF. Written as DNA, the CDR3 is TGTGCCTGGAGTAGGACAGCAGTTAACTATGGCTACACCTTC.

This clone was detected only a few times. This chain connects TRBV30 to TRBJ2-7; the D gene is possibly TRBD2 (6 bases). Trimming removed 2 bases at V and 4 bases at J, with 6 bases between. This CDR3 has 11 amino acids. Germline loops: CDR1 GTSNPN, CDR2 SVGIG (reference sequence). The CDR3 here is CAWSREYEQYF. Written as DNA, the CDR3 is TGTGCCTGGAGTCGGGAGTACGAGCAGTACTTC.